This passage covers 24 T cell receptor beta chains from one sample sequenced in a study of OX40 agonist ivuxolimab in advanced cancers. TCRdb's copy holds only in-frame clones and misses some; the assay was immunoSEQ multiplex PCR. The sample has 20,000 to 25,000 clones; around 79% are singletons. Sequences were derived from CD4+ or CD8+ T cells sorted from blood, sampled in a trial of the OX40 agonist ivuxolimab. Receptors originate from an adult with an advanced solid tumor such as melanoma, head and neck, liver or kidney cancer.

The chain couples TRBV19 to TRBJ2-1; possibly TRBD1 or TRBD2 for D (5 bases each). The germline gives CDR1 LNHDA, CDR2 SQIVND (reference sequence). V lost 5 bases to trimming and J lost 0 bases, with 20 bases between them. The CDR3 runs 18 residues. DNA of the CDR3: TGTGCCAGTAGTGGTGGCCCTCCCGGGGCGAGCTCCTACAATGAGCAGTTCTTC. Amino acid sequence: CASSGGPPGASSYNEQFF.

This sequence joins TRBV19 and TRBJ2-1; D gene uncertain. Trimming left V 7 bases short and J 2 bases short, with 3 bases between. Germline-derived CDR1 and CDR2 are LNHDA and SQIVND (reference sequence). CDR3 length: 11 residues. The CDR3 DNA reads TGTGCCAGTAAGGCCTACAATGAGCAGTTCTTC. This translates into CASKAYNEQFF.

The chain couples TRBV5-1 to TRBJ2-4; D is perhaps TRBD1 or TRBD2 (5 bases each). Trimming left V 0 bases short and J 6 bases short, with 10 bases between. Germline CDR1 reads SGHRS; CDR2 reads YFSETQ. The CDR3 runs to 14 residues. CDR3: CASSLAGGRNIQYF. CDR3 in DNA: TGCGCCAGCAGCTTGGCTGGGGGTCGAAACATTCAGTACTTC.

The chain couples TRBV5-1 to TRBJ2-2; 7 nucleotides agree with TRBD1. With 4 bases clipped from V and 2 bases from J, the junction kept 5 bases outside the gene matches. The CDR3 contains 15 residues. Germline assignment: CDR1 SGHRS and CDR2 YFSETQ. Here the CDR3 reads CASSRTGPNTGELFF. The CDR3, as DNA: TGCGCCAGCAGCAGGACAGGCCCTAACACCGGGGAGCTGTTTTTT.

This rearrangement joins TRBV6-5 to TRBJ1-1; 9 nucleotides align to TRBD1. V lost 6 bases to trimming and J lost 6 bases; unmatched junction nucleotides: 5. Germline V CDR1 and CDR2: MNHEY, SVGAGI. The CDR3 is 13 amino acids. CDR3 coding DNA: TGTGCCAGCAGCCGGGACAGGGTTTCTGAAGCTTTCTTT. Protein product: CASSRDRVSEAFF.

V usage is TRBV9 and J usage is TRBJ2-1, with 10 nucleotides matching TRBD2. Germline loops: CDR1 SGDLS, CDR2 YYNGEE. The CDR3 has 15 amino acids. The J segment lost 4 bases and the V segment lost 3 bases, leaving 4 bases of the junction unmatched. The CDR3: CASSAGSGGYNEQFF. The CDR3 DNA follows: TGTGCCAGCAGCGCCGGTAGCGGGGGGTACAATGAGCAGTTCTTC.

The V call is TRBV4-2, the J call TRBJ1-2; D is possibly TRBD1 (5 bases). Germline CDR1 is LGHNA and CDR2 is YNFKEQ. V lost 5 bases, J lost 6 bases, and 16 bases lay in between. This CDR3 region has 14 residues. CDR3 region: CASSTRQPTDGYTF. DNA of the CDR3: TGTGCCAGCAGCACTCGACAGCCTACTGATGGCTACACCTTC.

This chain uses TRBV6-5 with TRBJ1-3; D unclear. The CDR3 has 13 amino acids. Trimming took 7 bases from V and 3 from J, leaving 10 bases between them. Germline CDR1 MNHEY, CDR2 SVGAGI. CDR3 amino acids: CASTPGGGNTIYF. The CDR3 DNA reads as TGTGCCAGCACCCCCGGAGGTGGAAACACCATATATTTT.

The chain couples TRBV4-2 to TRBJ2-1; 10 bases fit TRBD2. V lost 4 bases and J lost 8; bases outside the gene matches: 14. Germline CDR1 LGHNA, CDR2 YNFKEQ. CDR3 length: 17 residues. CDR3 coding DNA: TGTGCCAGCAGCCTCGGGACTAGCGTTTTTTCCGAGGATGAGCAGTTCTTC. It yields the protein CASSLGTSVFSEDEQFF.

The rearrangement links TRBV14 to TRBJ2-1; tentatively, D is TRBD1 (6 bases). The CDR3 runs 15 residues. Trimming took off 5 bases at V and 2 bases at J, with 13 bases between the two ends. CDR1 is SGHDN and CDR2 is FVKESK in the germline V gene. CDR3 nucleotides: TGTGCCAGCAGCGACGGGACACGAGCCTACAATGAGCAGTTCTTC. Amino acid sequence: CASSDGTRAYNEQFF. Filled out from reference TRBV14 and TRBJ2-1, the complete variable domain reads EAGVTQFPSHSVIEKGQTVTLRCDPISGHDNLYWYRRVMGKEIKFLLHFVKESKQDESGMPNNRFLAERTGGTYSTLKVQPAELEDSGVYFCASSDGTRAYNEQFFGPGTRLTVL.

The J gene is TRBJ2-1, the V gene TRBV7-2; the match to TRBD2 covers 7 bases. The CDR3 spans 16 residues. Trimming removed 1 base from V and 5 bases from J; junction bases left unmatched: 8. Germline V gene data show CDR1 as SGHTA and CDR2 as FQGNSA. The CDR3 region is CASSLGRETTHNEQFF. As DNA, the CDR3 is TGTGCCAGCAGCTTAGGGCGGGAGACTACACACAATGAGCAGTTCTTC.

This clone has a handful of counts. The chain recombines TRBV7-6 with TRBJ1-6; 7 nucleotides line up with TRBD1. CDR3 length: 13 residues. Germline V gives CDR1 SGHVS, CDR2 FNYEAQ. V dropped 6 bases and J dropped 7; count of bases not matched to a gene: 3. This CDR3 is CASSSTGNSPLHF. The DNA of the CDR3 is TGTGCCAGCAGTTCGACAGGGAATTCACCCCTCCACTTT.

This clone was seen a single time. This chain links TRBV5-1 with TRBJ2-7; 9 nucleotides match TRBD1. CDR3 size: 14 residues. The ends lost 0 bases at V and 2 bases at J; junction bases unmatched: 0. Germline V gives CDR1 SGHRS, CDR2 YFSETQ. CDR3 DNA: TGCGCCAGCAGCTTGGGGACAGGGGCCTACGAGCAGTACTTC. It yields the protein CASSLGTGAYEQYF.

Of note for this clone: Mismatch with germline at one junction end may stem from a read error. This chain links TRBV7-7 with TRBJ1-4, with D unclear. This CDR3 is 13 amino acids long. The germline gives CDR1 SSHAT, CDR2 FNYEAQ (reference sequence). DNA of the CDR3: TGTGCTAGCAGCTTGCGAACGAATGAAAAACTGTTTTTT. Its protein product is CASSLRTNEKLFF.

This clone was picked up a small number of times. The DNA of the CDR3 is TGCGCCAGCAGCGCCAAAAACCTCCAAAACAATGAGCAGTTCTTC. Protein sequence: CASSAKNLQNNEQFF. The chain employs TRBV5-1 and TRBJ2-1; D not certain. This CDR3 is built from 15 residues. V was cut by 4 bases and J by 5 bases, with 16 bases left in between. Looked up from germline, CDR1 is SGHRS and CDR2 is YFSETQ.

This chain joins TRBV20-1 and TRBJ2-7; unclear D gene. The CDR3 spans 11 residues. Trimming pared 3 bases from V and 4 bases from J, leaving 7 bases between. CDR1 is DFQATT, CDR2 SNEGSKA, per germline (reference sequence). CDR3 loop: CSASQDYEQYF. The DNA for the CDR3 is TGCAGTGCTAGCCAGGATTACGAGCAGTACTTC.

The chain has TRBV6-5 and TRBJ1-2; 8 positions agree with TRBD1. Trimming took 3 bases from V and 9 from J; bases not matched to a gene: 9. Germline V gene lookup returns CDR1 MNHEY and CDR2 SVGAGI. The CDR3 runs 14 residues. CDR3 loop: CASSYRTGKPSYTF. The CDR3 nucleotides read TGTGCCAGCAGTTATAGGACAGGGAAGCCAAGCTACACCTTC.

The chain carries TRBV7-2 and TRBJ2-5; possible D gene TRBD1, 6 bases. Trimming removed 3 bases at V and 2 bases at J, with 10 bases between. Per germline, CDR1 SGHTA and CDR2 FQGNSA. This CDR3 is built from 14 residues. CDR3 nucleotides: TGTGCCAGCAGCTTCTCAACAGGGCAAGAGACCCAGTACTTC. Protein: CASSFSTGQETQYF. Based on the CDR3 plus reference TRBV7-2 and TRBJ2-5, the full variable domain is GAGVSQSPSNKVTEKGKDVELRCDPISGHTALYWYRQSLGQGLEFLIYFQGNSAPDKSGLPSDRFSAERTGGSVSTLTIQRTQQEDSAVYLCASSFSTGQETQYFGPGTRLLVL.

The chain is built from TRBV6-5 and TRBJ1-1; D is uncertain. CDR3 length equals 14 residues. CDR1 MNHEY and CDR2 SVGAGI come from the germline V gene. V was pared by 0 bases and J by 1 base, with 6 bases between. As DNA, the CDR3 is TGTGCCAGCAGTTACTCTCTGACGAACACTGAAGCTTTCTTT. Its protein product is CASSYSLTNTEAFF.

J is TRBJ2-3 and V is TRBV5-1; a possible D gene is TRBD2 (5 bases). Deletions cut 5 bases from V and 2 bases from J, with 9 bases between. The germline V gene encodes CDR1 SGHRS and CDR2 YFSETQ. This CDR3 contains 13 residues. CDR3 nucleotide sequence: TGCGCCAGCAGAGCGGACGCCACAGATACGCAGTATTTT. Translation gives CASRADATDTQYF.

The CDR3 loop is CASSPDRVNDEQYF. The CDR3 region has the DNA TGCGCCAGCAGCCCCGACAGGGTTAACGACGAGCAGTACTTC. The chain has TRBV10-1 and TRBJ2-7; 7 positions match TRBD1. Trimming at V came to 6 bases and at J to 5 bases, leaving 10 bases not matched to a gene. The CDR3 is made up of 14 amino acids. Germline CDR1 and CDR2: WNHNN and SYGVQD (reference sequence).

CDR3: CASGQGDSPLHF. CDR3 sequence (DNA): TGTGCCAGCGGCCAGGGTGATTCACCCCTCCACTTT. The gene calls are TRBV7-2 and TRBJ1-6; possibly TRBD1 for D (5 bases). V lost 8 bases to trimming and J lost 8 bases, with 10 bases between them. There are 12 residues in the CDR3. Germline-derived CDR1 and CDR2 are SGHTA and FQGNSA.

V and J are TRBV10-3 and TRBJ2-1, with 8 bases fitting TRBD2. The CDR3 loop spans 14 amino acids. Germline values: CDR1 ENHRY, CDR2 SYGVKD. V trimming: 7 bases; J trimming: 5 bases; junction bases outside the gene matches: 7. This chain's CDR3 is CAIKGQAGDNEQFF. The CDR3 DNA is TGTGCCATCAAAGGTCAAGCGGGGGACAATGAGCAGTTCTTC.

In DNA, the CDR3 is TGCGCCAGCAGTCAAGCCTTGTCCCAGGGAGCGTCCGTCGAGCAGTACTTC. This gives the protein CASSQALSQGASVEQYF. The chain recombines TRBV23-1 with TRBJ2-7; D may correspond to TRBD1 or TRBD2 (5 bases each). TRBV23-1 has ORF status, its function being uncertain. The CDR3 is 17 residues long. V was shortened by 2 bases and J by 6 bases, with 23 bases between the two germline ends.